This TCR beta chain derives from a study of T cells in Graves' hyperthyroidism and ophthalmopathy. This clonotype occurred many times. Amplification of TCR beta CDR3 regions was performed using RNA transcripts as template. HTBI primers were used for first-round RT-PCR of the TCR CDR3. From the multiplex PCR reads, TCRdb called clonotypes with MiXCR, one entry per CDR3 protein. The sample has a few hundred thousand distinct CDR3 sequences; 15% to 19% are singletons. V shed 6 bases and J shed 3 bases, with 3 bases lying between them. CDR3 length equals 11 residues. CDR1 and CDR2 (germline): LGHDT, YNNKEL (reference sequence).

This sequence joins TRBV3-1 and TRBJ2-1, with D hard to call. The TCR sequence derives from a woman younger than 45 with Graves' hyperthyroidism. The sequenced sample was blood. The CDR3, as DNA: TGTGCCAGCAGGAGCTACAATGAGCAGTTCTTC. As protein: CASRSYNEQFF.